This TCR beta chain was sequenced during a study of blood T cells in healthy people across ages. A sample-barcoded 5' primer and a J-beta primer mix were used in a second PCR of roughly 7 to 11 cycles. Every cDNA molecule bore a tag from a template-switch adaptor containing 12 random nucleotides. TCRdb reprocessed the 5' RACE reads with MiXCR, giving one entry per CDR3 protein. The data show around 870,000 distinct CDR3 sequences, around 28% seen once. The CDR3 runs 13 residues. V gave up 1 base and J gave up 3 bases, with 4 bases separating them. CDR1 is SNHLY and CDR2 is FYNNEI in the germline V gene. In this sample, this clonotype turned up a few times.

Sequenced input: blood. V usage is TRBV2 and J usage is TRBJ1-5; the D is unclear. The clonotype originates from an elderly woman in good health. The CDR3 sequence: CASSEEYNQPQHF. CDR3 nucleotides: TGTGCCAGCAGTGAAGAGTACAATCAGCCCCAGCATTTT.